This record looks at one T cell receptor (beta chain) sequence and its context. Seattle cases were enrolled at active infection and followed longitudinally. The CDR3 consists of 15 residues. Germline CDR1 is MNHEY and CDR2 is SVGAGI. Trimming left V 6 bases short and J 1 base short, with 15 bases between. This sample was included in a study of blood T cell repertoires in COVID-19. Study details: The cDNA or gDNA used as material had been derived from T cells, B-cell-depleted T cells, or PBMCs.

Sequencing used immunoSEQ multiplex PCR; TCRdb keeps in-frame clones, though not all of them. The sample includes around 340,000 clones, around nine tenths of them seen just once. Source material: peripheral blood. The receptor was isolated from a woman aged 55-70 years with COVID-19, enrolled during active disease. J is TRBJ1-1 and V is TRBV6-5; D perhaps matches TRBD1 (5 bases). Here the CDR3 DNA reads TGTGCCAGCAGCTATCTTAACGGACAGAACACTGAAGCTTTCTTT. Translation: CASSYLNGQNTEAFF.